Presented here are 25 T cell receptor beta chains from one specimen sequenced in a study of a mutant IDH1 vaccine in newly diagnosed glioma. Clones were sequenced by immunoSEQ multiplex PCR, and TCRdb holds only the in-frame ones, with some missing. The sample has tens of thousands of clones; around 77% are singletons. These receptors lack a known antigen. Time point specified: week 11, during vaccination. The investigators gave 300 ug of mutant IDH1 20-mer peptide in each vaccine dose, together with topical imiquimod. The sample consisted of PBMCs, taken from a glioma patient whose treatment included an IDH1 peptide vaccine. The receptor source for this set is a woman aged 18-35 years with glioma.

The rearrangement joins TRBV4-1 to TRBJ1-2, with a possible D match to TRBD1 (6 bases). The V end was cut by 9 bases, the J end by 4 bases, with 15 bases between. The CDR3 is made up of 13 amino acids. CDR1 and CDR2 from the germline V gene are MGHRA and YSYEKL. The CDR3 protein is CASTRGSTYGYTF. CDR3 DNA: TGCGCCAGTACGAGGGGGTCGACCTATGGCTACACCTTC.

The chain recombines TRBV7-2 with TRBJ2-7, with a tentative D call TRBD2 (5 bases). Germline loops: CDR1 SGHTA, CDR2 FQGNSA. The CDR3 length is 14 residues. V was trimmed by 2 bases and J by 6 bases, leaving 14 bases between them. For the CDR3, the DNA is TGTGCCAGCAGCTTATTTTTTAGAGGAGGCGAGCAGTACTTC. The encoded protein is CASSLFFRGGEQYF. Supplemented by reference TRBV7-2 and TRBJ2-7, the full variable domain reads GAGVSQSPSNKVTEKGKDVELRCDPISGHTALYWYRQSLGQGLEFLIYFQGNSAPDKSGLPSDRFSAERTGGSVSTLTIQRTQQEDSAVYLCASSLFFRGGEQYFGPGTRLTVT.

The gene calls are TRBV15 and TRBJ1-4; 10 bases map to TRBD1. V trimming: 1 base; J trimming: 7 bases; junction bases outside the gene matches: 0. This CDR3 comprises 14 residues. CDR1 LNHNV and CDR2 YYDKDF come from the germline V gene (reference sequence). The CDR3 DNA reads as TGTGCCACCAGCAGAGGGACAGGGGGTGAAAAACTGTTTTTT. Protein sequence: CATSRGTGGEKLFF.

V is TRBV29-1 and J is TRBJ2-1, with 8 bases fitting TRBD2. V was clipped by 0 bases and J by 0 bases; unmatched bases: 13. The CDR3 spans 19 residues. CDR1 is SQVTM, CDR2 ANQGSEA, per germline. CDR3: CSVEDRGLAGRLSYNEQFF. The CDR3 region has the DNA TGCAGCGTTGAAGATCGGGGCCTAGCGGGCCGACTCTCCTACAATGAGCAGTTCTTC.

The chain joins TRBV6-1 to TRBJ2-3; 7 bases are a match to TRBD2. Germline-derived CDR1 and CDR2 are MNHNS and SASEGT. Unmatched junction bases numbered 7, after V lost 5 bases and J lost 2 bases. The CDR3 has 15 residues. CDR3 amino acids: CASSPSGAFTDTQYF. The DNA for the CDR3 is TGTGCCAGCAGTCCCAGCGGGGCGTTCACAGATACGCAGTATTTT.

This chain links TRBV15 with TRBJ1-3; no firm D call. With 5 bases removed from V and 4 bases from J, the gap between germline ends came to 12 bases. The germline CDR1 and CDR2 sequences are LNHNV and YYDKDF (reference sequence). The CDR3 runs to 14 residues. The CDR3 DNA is TGTGCCACCAGCGAATCAGGCCTCGGAAACACCATATATTTT. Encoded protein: CATSESGLGNTIYF.

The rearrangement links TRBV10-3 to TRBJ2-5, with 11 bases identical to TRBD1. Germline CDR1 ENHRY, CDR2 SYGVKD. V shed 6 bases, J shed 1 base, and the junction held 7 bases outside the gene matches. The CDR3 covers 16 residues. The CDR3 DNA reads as TGTGCCATCAGACGGACAGGGGGCAGCTTCCAAGAGACCCAGTACTTC. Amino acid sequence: CAIRRTGGSFQETQYF.

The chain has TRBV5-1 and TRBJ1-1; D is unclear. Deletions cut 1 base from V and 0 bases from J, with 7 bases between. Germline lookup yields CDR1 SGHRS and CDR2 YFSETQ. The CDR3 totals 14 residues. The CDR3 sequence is CASSLLRLNTEAFF. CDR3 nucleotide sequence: TGCGCCAGCAGCTTGCTGCGGCTGAACACTGAAGCTTTCTTT.

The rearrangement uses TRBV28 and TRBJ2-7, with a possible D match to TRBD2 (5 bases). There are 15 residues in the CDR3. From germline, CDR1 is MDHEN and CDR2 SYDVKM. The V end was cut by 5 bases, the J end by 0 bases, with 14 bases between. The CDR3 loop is CASSTIGVGSYEQYF. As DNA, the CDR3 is TGTGCCAGCAGTACCATCGGGGTGGGCTCCTACGAGCAGTACTTC.

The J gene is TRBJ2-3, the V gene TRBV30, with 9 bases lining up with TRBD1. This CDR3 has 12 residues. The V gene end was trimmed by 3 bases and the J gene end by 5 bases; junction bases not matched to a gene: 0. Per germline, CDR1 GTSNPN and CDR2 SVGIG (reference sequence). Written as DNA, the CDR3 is TGTGCCTGGAGGACAGGGGGAGATACGCAGTATTTT. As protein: CAWRTGGDTQYF. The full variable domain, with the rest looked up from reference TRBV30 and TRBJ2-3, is SQTIHQWPATLVQPVGSPLSLECTVEGTSNPNLYWYRQAAGRGLQLLFYSVGIGQISSEVPQNLSASRPQDRQFILSSKKLLLSDSGFYLCAWRTGGDTQYFGPGTRLTVL.

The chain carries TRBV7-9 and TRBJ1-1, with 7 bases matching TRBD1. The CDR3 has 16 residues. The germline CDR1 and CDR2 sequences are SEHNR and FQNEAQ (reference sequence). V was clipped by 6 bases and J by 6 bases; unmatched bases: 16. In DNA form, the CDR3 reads TGTGCCAGCAGTTCCAGGCAACCAGGGGGAGTGGCTGAAGCTTTCTTT. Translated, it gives CASSSRQPGGVAEAFF.

The CDR3 DNA sequence: TGTGCCATCAGTGATGGGGGGACGGGCACAGATACGCAGTATTTT. This codes for CAISDGGTGTDTQYF. The chain links TRBV10-3 to TRBJ2-3; a weak D match, TRBD2 (6 bases). The CDR3 length is 15 residues. CDR1 is ENHRY, CDR2 SYGVKD, per germline. V dropped 3 bases and J dropped 1 base, with 11 bases sitting between them.

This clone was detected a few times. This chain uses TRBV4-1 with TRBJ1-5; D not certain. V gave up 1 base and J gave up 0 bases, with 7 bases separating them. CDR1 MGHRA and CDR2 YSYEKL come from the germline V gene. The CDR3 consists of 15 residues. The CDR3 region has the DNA TGCGCCAGCAGCCAAGGGCTGTATAGCAATCAGCCCCAGCATTTT. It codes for CASSQGLYSNQPQHF.

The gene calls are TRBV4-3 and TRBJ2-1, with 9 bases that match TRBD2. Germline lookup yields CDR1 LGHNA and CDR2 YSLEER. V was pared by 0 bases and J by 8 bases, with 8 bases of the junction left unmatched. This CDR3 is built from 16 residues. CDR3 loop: CASSQDQAGGSDEQFF. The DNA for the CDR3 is TGCGCCAGCAGCCAAGATCAAGCGGGAGGTTCAGATGAGCAGTTCTTC.

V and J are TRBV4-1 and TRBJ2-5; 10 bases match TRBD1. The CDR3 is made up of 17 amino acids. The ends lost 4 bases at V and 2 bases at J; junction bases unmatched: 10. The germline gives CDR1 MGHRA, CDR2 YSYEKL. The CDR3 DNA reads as TGCGCCAGCAGCCTCATACTCCCGGGACAGGGGCAAGAGACCCAGTACTTC. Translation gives CASSLILPGQGQETQYF.

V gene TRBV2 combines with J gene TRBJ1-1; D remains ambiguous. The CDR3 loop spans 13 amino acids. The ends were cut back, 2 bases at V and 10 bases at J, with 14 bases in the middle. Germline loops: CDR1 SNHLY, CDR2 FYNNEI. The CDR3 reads CASSEIGPVGAFF. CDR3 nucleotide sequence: TGTGCCAGCAGTGAAATTGGCCCTGTTGGAGCTTTCTTT.

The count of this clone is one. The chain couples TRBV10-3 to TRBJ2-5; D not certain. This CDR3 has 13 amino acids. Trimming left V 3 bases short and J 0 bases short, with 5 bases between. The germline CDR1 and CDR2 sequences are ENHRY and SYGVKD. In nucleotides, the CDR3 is TGTGCCATCAGTGAAGGGTACCAAGAGACCCAGTACTTC. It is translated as CAISEGYQETQYF.

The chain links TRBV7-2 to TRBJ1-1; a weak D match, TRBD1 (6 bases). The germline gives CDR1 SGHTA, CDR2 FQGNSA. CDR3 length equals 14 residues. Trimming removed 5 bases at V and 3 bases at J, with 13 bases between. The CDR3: CASSQRAGDTEAFF. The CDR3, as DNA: TGTGCCAGCAGCCAAAGGGCAGGGGACACTGAAGCTTTCTTT.

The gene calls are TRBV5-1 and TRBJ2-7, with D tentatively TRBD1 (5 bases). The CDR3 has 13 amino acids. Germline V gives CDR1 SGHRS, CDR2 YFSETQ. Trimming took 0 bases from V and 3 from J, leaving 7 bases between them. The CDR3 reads CASSLVTGYEQYF. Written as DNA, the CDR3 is TGCGCCAGCAGCTTGGTCACAGGCTACGAGCAGTACTTC. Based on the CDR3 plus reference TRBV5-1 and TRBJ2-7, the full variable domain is KAGVTQTPRYLIKTRGQQVTLSCSPISGHRSVSWYQQTPGQGLQFLFEYFSETQRNKGNFPGRFSGRQFSNSRSEMNVSTLELGDSALYLCASSLVTGYEQYFGPGTRLTVT.

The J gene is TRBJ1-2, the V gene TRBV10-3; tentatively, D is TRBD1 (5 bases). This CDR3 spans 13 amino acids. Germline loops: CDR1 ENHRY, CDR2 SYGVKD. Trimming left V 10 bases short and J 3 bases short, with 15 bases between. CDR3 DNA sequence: TGTGCCAGCGCGAAGCCAGGGCACTATGGCTACACCTTC. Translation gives CASAKPGHYGYTF.

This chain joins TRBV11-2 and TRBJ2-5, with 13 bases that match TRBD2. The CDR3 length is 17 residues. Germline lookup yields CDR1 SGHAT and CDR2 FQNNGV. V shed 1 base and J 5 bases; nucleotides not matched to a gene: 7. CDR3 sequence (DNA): TGTGCCAGCAGCTTAGTCACTAGCGGGAGGGAGAGGGAGACCCAGTACTTC. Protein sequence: CASSLVTSGRERETQYF.

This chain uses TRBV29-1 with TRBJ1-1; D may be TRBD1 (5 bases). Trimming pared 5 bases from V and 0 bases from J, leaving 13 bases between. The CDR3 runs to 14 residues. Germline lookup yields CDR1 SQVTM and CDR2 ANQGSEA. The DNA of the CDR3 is TGCAGCGTTACCGACAGCTCGATGAACACTGAAGCTTTCTTT. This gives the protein CSVTDSSMNTEAFF.

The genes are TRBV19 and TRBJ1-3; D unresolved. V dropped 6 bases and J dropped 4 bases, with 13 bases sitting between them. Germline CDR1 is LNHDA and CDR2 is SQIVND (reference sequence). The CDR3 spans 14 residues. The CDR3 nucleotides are TGTGCCAGTAGCCCCCTGGACTACGGAAACACCATATATTTT. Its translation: CASSPLDYGNTIYF. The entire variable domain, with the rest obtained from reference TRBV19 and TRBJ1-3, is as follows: DGGITQSPKYLFRKEGQNVTLSCEQNLNHDAMYWYRQDPGQGLRLIYYSQIVNDFQKGDIAEGYSVSREKKESFPLTVTSAQKNPTAFYLCASSPLDYGNTIYFGEGSWLTVV.

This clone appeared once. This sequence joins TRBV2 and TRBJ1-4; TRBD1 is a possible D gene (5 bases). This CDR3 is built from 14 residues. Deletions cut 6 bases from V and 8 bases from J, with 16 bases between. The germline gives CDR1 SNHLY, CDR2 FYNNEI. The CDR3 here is CASSPQGDGEKLFF. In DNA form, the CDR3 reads TGTGCCAGCAGCCCTCAGGGTGATGGAGAAAAACTGTTTTTT.

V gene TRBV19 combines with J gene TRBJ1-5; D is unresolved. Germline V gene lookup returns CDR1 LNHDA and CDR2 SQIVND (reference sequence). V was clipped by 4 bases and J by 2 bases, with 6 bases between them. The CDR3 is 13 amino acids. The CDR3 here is CASSRTRNQPQHF. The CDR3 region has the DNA TGTGCCAGTAGTAGGACCCGCAATCAGCCCCAGCATTTT.